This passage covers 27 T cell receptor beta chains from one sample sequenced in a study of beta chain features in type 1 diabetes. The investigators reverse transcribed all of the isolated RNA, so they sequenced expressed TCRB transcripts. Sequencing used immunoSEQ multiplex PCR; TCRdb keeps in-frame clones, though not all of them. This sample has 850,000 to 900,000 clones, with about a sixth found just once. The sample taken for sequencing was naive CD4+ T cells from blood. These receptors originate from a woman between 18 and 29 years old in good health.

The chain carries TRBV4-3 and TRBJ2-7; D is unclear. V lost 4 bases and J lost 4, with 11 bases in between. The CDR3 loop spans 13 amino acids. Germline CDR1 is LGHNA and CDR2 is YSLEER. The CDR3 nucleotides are TGCGCCAGCAGCCCCAGACTCGAATACGAGCAGTACTTC. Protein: CASSPRLEYEQYF.

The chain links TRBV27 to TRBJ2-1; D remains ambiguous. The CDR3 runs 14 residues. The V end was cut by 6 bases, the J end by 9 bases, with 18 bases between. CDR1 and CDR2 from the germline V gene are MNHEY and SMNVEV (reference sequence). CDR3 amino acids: CASSSRRARSEQFF. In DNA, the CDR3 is TGTGCCAGCAGCTCACGCAGAGCGAGGAGTGAGCAGTTCTTC.

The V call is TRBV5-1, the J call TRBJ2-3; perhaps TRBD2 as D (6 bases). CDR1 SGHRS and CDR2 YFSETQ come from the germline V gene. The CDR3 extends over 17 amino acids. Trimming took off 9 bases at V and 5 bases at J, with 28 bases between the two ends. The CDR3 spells CATRYARDWRAEDTQYF. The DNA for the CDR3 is TGCGCCACCAGGTACGCCAGGGACTGGCGGGCTGAAGATACGCAGTATTTT.

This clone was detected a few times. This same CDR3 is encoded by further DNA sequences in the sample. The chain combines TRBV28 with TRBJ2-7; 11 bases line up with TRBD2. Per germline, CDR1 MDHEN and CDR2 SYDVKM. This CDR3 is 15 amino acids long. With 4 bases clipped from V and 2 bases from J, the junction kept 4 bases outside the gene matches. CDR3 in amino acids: CASSSVAGGTYEQYF. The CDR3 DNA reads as TGTGCCAGCAGTTCTGTAGCGGGAGGGACCTACGAGCAGTACTTC. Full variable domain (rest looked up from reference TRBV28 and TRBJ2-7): DVKVTQSSRYLVKRTGEKVFLECVQDMDHENMFWYRQDPGLGLRLIYFSYDVKMKEKGDIPEGYSVSREKKERFSLILESASTNQTSMYLCASSSVAGGTYEQYFGPGTRLTVT.

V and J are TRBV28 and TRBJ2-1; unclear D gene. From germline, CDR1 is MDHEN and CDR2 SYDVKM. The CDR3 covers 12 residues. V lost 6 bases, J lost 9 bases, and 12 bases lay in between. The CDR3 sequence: CASRSLRREQFF. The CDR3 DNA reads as TGTGCCAGCAGGTCCCTCCGACGTGAGCAGTTCTTC.

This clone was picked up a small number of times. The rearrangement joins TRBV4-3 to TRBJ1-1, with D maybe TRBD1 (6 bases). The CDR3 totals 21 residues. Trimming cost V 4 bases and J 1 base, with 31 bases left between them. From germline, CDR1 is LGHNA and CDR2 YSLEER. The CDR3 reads CASSRIVRTGQRSRRNTEAFF. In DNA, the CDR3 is TGCGCCAGCAGCCGAATAGTCCGCACAGGACAGAGGTCAAGAAGGAACACTGAAGCTTTCTTT.

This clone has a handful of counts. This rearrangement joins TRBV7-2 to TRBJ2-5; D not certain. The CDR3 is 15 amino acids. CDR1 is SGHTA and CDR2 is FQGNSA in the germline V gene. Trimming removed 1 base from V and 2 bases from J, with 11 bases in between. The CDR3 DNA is TGTGCCAGCAGCTTAGTCCCGATCCCTCAAGAGACCCAGTACTTC. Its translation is CASSLVPIPQETQYF.

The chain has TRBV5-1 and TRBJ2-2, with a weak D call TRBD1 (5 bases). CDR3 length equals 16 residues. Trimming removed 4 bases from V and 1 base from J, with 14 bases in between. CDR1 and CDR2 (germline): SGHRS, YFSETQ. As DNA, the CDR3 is TGCGCCAGCAGCGCTGGGGCTACCGAGAACACCGGGGAGCTGTTTTTT. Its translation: CASSAGATENTGELFF. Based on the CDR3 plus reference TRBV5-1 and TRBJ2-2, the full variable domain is KAGVTQTPRYLIKTRGQQVTLSCSPISGHRSVSWYQQTPGQGLQFLFEYFSETQRNKGNFPGRFSGRQFSNSRSEMNVSTLELGDSALYLCASSAGATENTGELFFGEGSRLTVL.

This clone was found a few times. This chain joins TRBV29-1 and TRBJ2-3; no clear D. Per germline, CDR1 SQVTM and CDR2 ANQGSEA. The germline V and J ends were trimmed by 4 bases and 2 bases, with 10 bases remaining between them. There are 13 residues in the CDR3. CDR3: CSVGPASTDTQYF. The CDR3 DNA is TGCAGCGTTGGGCCCGCATCCACAGATACGCAGTATTTT.

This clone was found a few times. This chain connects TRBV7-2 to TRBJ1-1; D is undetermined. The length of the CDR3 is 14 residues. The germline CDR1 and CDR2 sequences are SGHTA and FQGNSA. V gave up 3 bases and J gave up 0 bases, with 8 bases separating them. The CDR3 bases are TGTGCCAGCAGCTTGCCCTCAATGAACACTGAAGCTTTCTTT. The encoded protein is CASSLPSMNTEAFF.

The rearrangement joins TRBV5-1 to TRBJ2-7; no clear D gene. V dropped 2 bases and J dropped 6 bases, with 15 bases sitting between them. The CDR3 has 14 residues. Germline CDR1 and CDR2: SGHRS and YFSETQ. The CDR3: CASSLLRAGFEQYF. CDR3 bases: TGCGCCAGCAGCTTACTAAGGGCCGGATTCGAGCAGTACTTC.

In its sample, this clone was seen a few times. The CDR3, as DNA: TGCGCCAGCAGCCAAGTTTGGACTATCGGCACAGATACGCAGTATTTT. Its translation: CASSQVWTIGTDTQYF. This chain links TRBV4-1 with TRBJ2-3; weak D call: TRBD2 (6 bases). Germline lookup yields CDR1 MGHRA and CDR2 YSYEKL. CDR3 length equals 16 residues. Trimming took 1 base from V and 1 from J, leaving 12 bases between them.

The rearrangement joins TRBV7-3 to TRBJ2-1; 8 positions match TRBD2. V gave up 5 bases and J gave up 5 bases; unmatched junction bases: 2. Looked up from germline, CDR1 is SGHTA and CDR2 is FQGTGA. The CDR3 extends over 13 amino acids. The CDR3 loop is CASSVLADNEQFF. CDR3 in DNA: TGTGCCAGCAGCGTACTAGCGGACAATGAGCAGTTCTTC.

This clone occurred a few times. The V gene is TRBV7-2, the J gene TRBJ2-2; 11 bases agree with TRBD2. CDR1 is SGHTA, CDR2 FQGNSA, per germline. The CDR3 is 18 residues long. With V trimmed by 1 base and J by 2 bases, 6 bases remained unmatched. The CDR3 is CASSLVSGLAANTGELFF. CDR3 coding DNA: TGTGCCAGCAGCTTAGTATCGGGACTAGCGGCAAACACCGGGGAGCTGTTTTTT.

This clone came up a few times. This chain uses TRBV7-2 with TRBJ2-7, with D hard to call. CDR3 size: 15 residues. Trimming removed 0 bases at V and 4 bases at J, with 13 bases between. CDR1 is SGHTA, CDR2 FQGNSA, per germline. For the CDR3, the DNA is TGTGCCAGCAGCTTAGCCGCGCGCAATCTTTACGAGCAGTACTTC. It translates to CASSLAARNLYEQYF. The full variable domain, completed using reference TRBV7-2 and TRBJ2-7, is GAGVSQSPSNKVTEKGKDVELRCDPISGHTALYWYRQSLGQGLEFLIYFQGNSAPDKSGLPSDRFSAERTGGSVSTLTIQRTQQEDSAVYLCASSLAARNLYEQYFGPGTRLTVT.

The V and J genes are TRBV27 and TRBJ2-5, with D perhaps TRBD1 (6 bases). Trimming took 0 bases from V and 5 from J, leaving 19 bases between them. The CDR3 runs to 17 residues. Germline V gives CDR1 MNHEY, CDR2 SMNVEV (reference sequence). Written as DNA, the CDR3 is TGTGCCAGCAGTTTATCGTCTAGGGGGTTTACGTGGGAGACCCAGTACTTC. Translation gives CASSLSSRGFTWETQYF.

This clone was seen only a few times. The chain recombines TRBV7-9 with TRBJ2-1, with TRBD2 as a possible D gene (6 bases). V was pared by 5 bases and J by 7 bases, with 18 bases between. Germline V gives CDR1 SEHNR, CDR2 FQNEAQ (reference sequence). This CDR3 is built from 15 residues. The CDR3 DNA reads TGTGCCAGCAGCCTTGGGGGTGGGCTAGCGAATGAGCAGTTCTTC. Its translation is CASSLGGGLANEQFF.

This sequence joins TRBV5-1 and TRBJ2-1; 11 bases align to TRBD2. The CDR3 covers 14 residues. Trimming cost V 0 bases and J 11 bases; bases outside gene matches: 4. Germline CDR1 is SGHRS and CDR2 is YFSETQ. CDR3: CASSLESSGRKQFF. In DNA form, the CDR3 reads TGCGCCAGCAGCTTGGAGTCTAGCGGGAGGAAGCAGTTCTTC. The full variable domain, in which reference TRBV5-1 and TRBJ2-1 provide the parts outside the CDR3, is KAGVTQTPRYLIKTRGQQVTLSCSPISGHRSVSWYQQTPGQGLQFLFEYFSETQRNKGNFPGRFSGRQFSNSRSEMNVSTLELGDSALYLCASSLESSGRKQFFGPGTRLTVL.

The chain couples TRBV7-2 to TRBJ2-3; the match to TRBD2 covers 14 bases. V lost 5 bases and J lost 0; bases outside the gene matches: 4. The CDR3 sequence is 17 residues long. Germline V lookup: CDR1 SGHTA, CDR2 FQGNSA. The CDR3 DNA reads TGTGCCAGCAGCCTCCGGACTAGCGGGAGGAGCACAGATACGCAGTATTTT. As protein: CASSLRTSGRSTDTQYF.

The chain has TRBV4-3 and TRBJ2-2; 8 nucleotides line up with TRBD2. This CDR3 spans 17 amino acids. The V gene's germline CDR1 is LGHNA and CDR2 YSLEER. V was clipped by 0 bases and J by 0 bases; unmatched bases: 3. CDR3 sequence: CASSQDPAGANTGELFF. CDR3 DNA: TGCGCCAGCAGCCAAGACCCAGCGGGAGCGAACACCGGGGAGCTGTTTTTT.

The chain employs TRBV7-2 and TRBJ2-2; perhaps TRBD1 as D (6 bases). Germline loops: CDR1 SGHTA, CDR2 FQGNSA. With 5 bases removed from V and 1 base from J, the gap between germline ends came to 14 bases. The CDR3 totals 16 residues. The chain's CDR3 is CASSAQGMLNTGELFF. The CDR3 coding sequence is TGTGCCAGCAGCGCCCAGGGGATGCTGAACACCGGGGAGCTGTTTTTT.

The CDR3 coding sequence is TGTGCCACCAGCAGAGATTTGGGGGCGGGTACGACTGAAGCTTTCTTT. Its translation is CATSRDLGAGTTEAFF. The chain couples TRBV15 to TRBJ1-1; maybe TRBD1 (6 bases). There are 16 residues in the CDR3. Germline-derived CDR1 and CDR2 are LNHNV and YYDKDF (reference sequence). With 0 bases removed from V and 5 bases from J, the gap between germline ends came to 16 bases.

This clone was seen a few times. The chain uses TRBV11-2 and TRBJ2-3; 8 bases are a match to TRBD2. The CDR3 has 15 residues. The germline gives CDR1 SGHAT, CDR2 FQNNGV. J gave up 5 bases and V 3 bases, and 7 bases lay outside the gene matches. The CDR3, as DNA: TGTGCCAGCAGCTTGGGAGCGGGAGTGGAAGATACGCAGTATTTT. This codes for CASSLGAGVEDTQYF.

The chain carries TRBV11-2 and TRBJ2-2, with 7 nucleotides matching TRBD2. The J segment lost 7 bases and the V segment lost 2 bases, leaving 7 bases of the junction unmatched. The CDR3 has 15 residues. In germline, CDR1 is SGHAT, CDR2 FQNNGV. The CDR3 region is CASSLTETSYGELFF. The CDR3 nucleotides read TGTGCCAGCAGCTTAACCGAGACTAGCTACGGGGAGCTGTTTTTT.

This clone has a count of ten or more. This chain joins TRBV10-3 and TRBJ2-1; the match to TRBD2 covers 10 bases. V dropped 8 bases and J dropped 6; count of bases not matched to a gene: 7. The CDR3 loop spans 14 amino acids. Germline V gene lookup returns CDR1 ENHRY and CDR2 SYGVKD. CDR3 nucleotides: TGTGCCATCGCGCTAGCGGGAGTAGGCAATGAGCAGTTCTTC. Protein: CAIALAGVGNEQFF.

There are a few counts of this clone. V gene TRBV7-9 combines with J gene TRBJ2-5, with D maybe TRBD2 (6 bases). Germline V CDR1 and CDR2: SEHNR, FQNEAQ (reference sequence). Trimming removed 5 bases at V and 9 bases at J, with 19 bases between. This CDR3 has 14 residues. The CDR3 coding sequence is TGTGCCAGCAGCCCTCCCGGGACTGGGTCGGCCCAGTACTTC. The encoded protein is CASSPPGTGSAQYF.

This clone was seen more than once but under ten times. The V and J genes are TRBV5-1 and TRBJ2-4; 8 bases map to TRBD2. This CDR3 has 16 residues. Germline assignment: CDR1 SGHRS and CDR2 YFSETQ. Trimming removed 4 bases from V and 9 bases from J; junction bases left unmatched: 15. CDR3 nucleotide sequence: TGCGCCAGCAGCCTCGGCGGGGGGCGAGAGATGGGCATTCAGTACTTC. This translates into CASSLGGGREMGIQYF.